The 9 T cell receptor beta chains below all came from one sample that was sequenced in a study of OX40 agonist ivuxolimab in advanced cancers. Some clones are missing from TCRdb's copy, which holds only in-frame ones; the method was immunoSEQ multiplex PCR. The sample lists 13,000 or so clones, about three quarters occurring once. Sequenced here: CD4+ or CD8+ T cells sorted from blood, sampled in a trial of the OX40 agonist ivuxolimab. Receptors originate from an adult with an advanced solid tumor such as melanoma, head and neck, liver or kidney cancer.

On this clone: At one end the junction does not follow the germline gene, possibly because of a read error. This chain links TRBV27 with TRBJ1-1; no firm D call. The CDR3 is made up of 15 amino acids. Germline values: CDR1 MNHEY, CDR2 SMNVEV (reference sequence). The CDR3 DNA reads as TGTGCCAGCAGTTTACCTCCACCGGGGAACCCTGAAGCTTTCTTT. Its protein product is CASSLPPPGNPEAFF.

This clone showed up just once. This chain's CDR3 is CASSEKVMGEAFF. Here the CDR3 DNA reads TGTGCCAGCAGTGAAAAGGTGATGGGAGAAGCTTTCTTT. V usage is TRBV6-1 and J usage is TRBJ1-1; no clear D. The CDR3 spans 13 residues. Germline CDR1 MNHNS, CDR2 SASEGT. The V and J ends lost 2 bases and 8 bases respectively, with 12 bases between them.

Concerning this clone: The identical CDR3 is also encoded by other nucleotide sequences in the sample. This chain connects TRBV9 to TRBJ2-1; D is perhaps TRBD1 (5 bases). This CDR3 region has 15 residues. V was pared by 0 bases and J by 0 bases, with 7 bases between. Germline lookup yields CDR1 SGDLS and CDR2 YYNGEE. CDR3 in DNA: TGTGCCAGCAGCGTAGAAGACAGCTCCTACAATGAGCAGTTCTTC. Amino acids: CASSVEDSSYNEQFF. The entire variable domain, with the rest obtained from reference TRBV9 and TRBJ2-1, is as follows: DSGVTQTPKHLITATGQRVTLRCSPRSGDLSVYWYQQSLDQGLQFLIQYYNGEERAKGNILERFSAQQFPDLHSELNLSSLELGDSALYFCASSVEDSSYNEQFFGPGTRLTVL.

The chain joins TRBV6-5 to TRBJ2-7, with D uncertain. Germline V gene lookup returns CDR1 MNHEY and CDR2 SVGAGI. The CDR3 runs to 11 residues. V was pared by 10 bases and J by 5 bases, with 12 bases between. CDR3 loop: CATSLAHEQYF. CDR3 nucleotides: TGTGCCACCTCCTTGGCTCACGAGCAGTACTTC.

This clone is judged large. CDR3 sequence: CASSQGPTGGYEQYF. In DNA form, the CDR3 reads TGCGCCAGCAGCCAAGGGCCCACGGGTGGCTACGAGCAGTACTTC. The rearrangement links TRBV4-1 to TRBJ2-7; D unclear. V lost 1 base to trimming and J lost 3 bases, with 13 bases between them. CDR3 size: 15 residues. CDR1 and CDR2 from the germline V gene are MGHRA and YSYEKL.

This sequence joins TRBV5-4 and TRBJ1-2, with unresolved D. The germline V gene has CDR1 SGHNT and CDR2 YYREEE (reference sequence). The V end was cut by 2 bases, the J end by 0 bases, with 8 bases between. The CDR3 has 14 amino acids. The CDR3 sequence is CASSFGRTNYGYTF. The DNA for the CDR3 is TGTGCCAGCAGCTTCGGCAGGACTAACTATGGCTACACCTTC. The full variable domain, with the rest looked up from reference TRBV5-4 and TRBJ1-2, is ETGVTQSPTHLIKTRGQQVTLRCSSQSGHNTVSWYQQALGQGPQFIFQYYREEENGRGNFPPRFSGLQFPNYSSELNVNALELDDSALYLCASSFGRTNYGYTFGSGTRLTVV.

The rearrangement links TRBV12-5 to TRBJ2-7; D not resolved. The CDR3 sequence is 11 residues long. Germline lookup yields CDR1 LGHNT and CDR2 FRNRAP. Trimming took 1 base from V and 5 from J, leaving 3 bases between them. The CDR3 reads CASGLGHEQYF. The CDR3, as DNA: TGTGCTAGTGGTTTGGGGCACGAGCAGTACTTC.

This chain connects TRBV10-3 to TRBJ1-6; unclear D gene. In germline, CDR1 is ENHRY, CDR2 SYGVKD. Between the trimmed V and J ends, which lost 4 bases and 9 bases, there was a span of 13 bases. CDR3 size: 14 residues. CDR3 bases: TGTGCCATCAGTGCGGACGGTTTTGGTTCACCCCTCCACTTT. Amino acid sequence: CAISADGFGSPLHF.

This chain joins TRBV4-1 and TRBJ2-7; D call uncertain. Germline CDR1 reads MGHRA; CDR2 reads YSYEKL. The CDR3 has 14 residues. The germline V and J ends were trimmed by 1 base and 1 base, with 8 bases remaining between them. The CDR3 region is CASSQGLGSYEQYF. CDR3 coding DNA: TGCGCCAGCAGCCAAGGGCTAGGTTCCTACGAGCAGTACTTC.